This T cell receptor beta chain was obtained from a study of Graves' ophthalmopathy and Graves' hyperthyroidism. The authors amplified TCR beta CDR3 regions, and they did so from RNA transcripts for repertoire sequencing. The first round was an RT-PCR with HTBI primers, and the second round was a multiplex PCR. Via MiXCR, TCRdb re-called the multiplex PCR reads, giving one row per CDR3 protein. The sample shows hundreds of thousands of distinct CDR3 sequences, approximately 21% of them seen only once. The V gene lost 5 bases and the J gene lost 13 bases, with 7 bases spanning the gap. CDR3 length: 9 amino acids. Germline CDR1 reads SGHRS; CDR2 reads YFSETQ. Hyperthyroidism was new, under 2 months, in patients aged 18 to 65. If patients had other autoimmune diseases, uncontrolled infections, pregnancy or lactation, they were excluded. Physicians reached a diagnosis by relying on clinical symptoms, serum thyroxine, TRAb, thyroid ultrasound and orbital computed tomography.

General study findings and limits: Appearing in blood as well were most expanded thyroid clonotypes above 0.001 frequency.

This clonotype was seen a few times. Antigen specificity is unknown. This TCR derives from a woman under 30 with stable Graves' hyperthyroidism. Some clones in this sample may be carry-over from other donors' samples. The sample comprised peripheral blood. V usage is TRBV5-1 and J usage is TRBJ1-5; D not resolved. The CDR3, as DNA: TGCGCCAGCAGTCGCGGACAGCATTTT. Amino acid sequence: CASSRGQHF.